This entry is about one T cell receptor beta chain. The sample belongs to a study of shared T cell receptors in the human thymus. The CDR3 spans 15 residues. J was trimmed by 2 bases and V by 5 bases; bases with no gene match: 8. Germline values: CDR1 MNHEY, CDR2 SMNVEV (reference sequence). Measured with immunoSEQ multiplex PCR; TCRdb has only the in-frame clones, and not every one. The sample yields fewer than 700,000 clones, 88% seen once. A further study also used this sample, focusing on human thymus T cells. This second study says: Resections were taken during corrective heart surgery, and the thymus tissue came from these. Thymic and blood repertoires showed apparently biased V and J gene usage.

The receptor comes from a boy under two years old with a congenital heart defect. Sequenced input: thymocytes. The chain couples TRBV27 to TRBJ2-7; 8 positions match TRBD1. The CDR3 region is CASSRTGPTPYEQYF. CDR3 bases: TGTGCCAGCAGTCGGACAGGGCCGACCCCCTACGAGCAGTACTTC.